Below, 17 T cell receptor beta chains from the same sample are listed, as sequenced in a study of CD4 T cells in relation to SARS-CoV-2 and coronaviruses. The repertoire was sequenced with immunoSEQ multiplex PCR; TCRdb's copy has only in-frame clones and lacks some. The data show some 40,000 clones, just under 85% seen once. Their recognized antigens are unknown. Material for sequencing was naive CD4+ T cells from PBMCs, cultured in vitro. This sample's subset: naive CD4+ T cells isolated by negative enrichment. The receptors here all came from an adult with COVID-19.

On this clone itself: The germline gene is not matched at one end of the junction; a read error may be the cause. Here the CDR3 DNA reads TGTGCCAGCTCATCACCGGGACATGGACCAACGAACACCGGGGAGCTGTTTTTT. Translation gives CASSSPGHGPTNTGELFF. This rearrangement joins TRBV18 to TRBJ2-2; D is possibly TRBD1 (6 bases). This CDR3 comprises 18 residues. CDR1 and CDR2 from the germline V gene are KGHSH and LQKENI. Together with reference TRBV18 and TRBJ2-2, the CDR3 gives the full variable domain: NAGVMQNPRHLVRRRGQEARLRCSPMKGHSHVYWYRQLPEEGLKFMVYLQKENIIDESGMPKERFSAEFPKEGPSILRIQQVVRGDSAAYFCASSSPGHGPTNTGELFFGEGSRLTVL.

The chain links TRBV29-1 to TRBJ2-1; D is perhaps TRBD1 (6 bases). This CDR3 is built from 14 residues. V lost 7 bases to trimming and J lost 9 bases, with 22 bases between them. Germline CDR1 and CDR2: SQVTM and ANQGSEA. In DNA form, the CDR3 reads TGCAGCGCACGGACCATCGAGGGGGTAACTGAGCAGTTCTTC. The encoded protein is CSARTIEGVTEQFF.

V is TRBV4-3 and J is TRBJ2-1; 8 nucleotides align to TRBD2. The CDR3 has 16 residues. V trimming: 2 bases; J trimming: 8 bases; junction bases outside the gene matches: 11. CDR1 is LGHNA, CDR2 YSLEER, per germline. CDR3 bases: TGCGCCAGCAGCCAAAGGCTCCGGGAGGGCTTGGATGAGCAGTTCTTC. It encodes CASSQRLREGLDEQFF.

V gene TRBV4-2 combines with J gene TRBJ2-1, with D perhaps TRBD1 or TRBD2 (5 bases each). V was pared by 3 bases and J by 6 bases, with 18 bases between. This CDR3 contains 16 residues. Per the germline V gene, CDR1 is LGHNA and CDR2 is YNFKEQ. The CDR3 protein is CASSQEVVPGANEQFF. The CDR3 nucleotides are TGTGCCAGCAGCCAGGAGGTAGTCCCCGGGGCCAATGAGCAGTTCTTC.

The chain carries TRBV27 and TRBJ2-2; 9 bases match TRBD2. Germline V gene lookup returns CDR1 MNHEY and CDR2 SMNVEV (reference sequence). V dropped 2 bases and J dropped 0; count of bases not matched to a gene: 4. The CDR3 is 17 residues long. The CDR3 is CASSLLAGTANTGELFF. CDR3 coding DNA: TGTGCCAGCAGTTTACTAGCGGGGACCGCGAACACCGGGGAGCTGTTTTTT.

The chain combines TRBV19 with TRBJ1-4, with TRBD1 as a possible D gene (6 bases). V dropped 4 bases and J dropped 8 bases, with 14 bases sitting between them. The CDR3 consists of 14 residues. Germline CDR1 and CDR2: LNHDA and SQIVND (reference sequence). DNA for the CDR3: TGTGCCAGTAGTAAACAGGGAGTCTTCGAAAAACTGTTTTTT. Amino acids: CASSKQGVFEKLFF. Filled out from reference TRBV19 and TRBJ1-4, the complete variable domain reads DGGITQSPKYLFRKEGQNVTLSCEQNLNHDAMYWYRQDPGQGLRLIYYSQIVNDFQKGDIAEGYSVSREKKESFPLTVTSAQKNPTAFYLCASSKQGVFEKLFFGSGTQLSVL.

CDR3 sequence: CASSYGTQETQYF. Written as DNA, the CDR3 is TGTGCCAGCAGTTACGGGACCCAAGAGACCCAGTACTTC. The J gene is TRBJ2-5, the V gene TRBV12-3 or TRBV12-4; the D call may be TRBD1 or TRBD2 (5 bases each). The CDR3 loop spans 13 amino acids. V shed 4 bases and J shed 1 base, with 7 bases lying between them.

The chain links TRBV19 to TRBJ2-6; no clear D gene. The V gene lost 2 bases and the J gene lost 0 bases, with 26 bases spanning the gap. CDR3 size: 22 residues. CDR1 is LNHDA, CDR2 SQIVND, per germline (reference sequence). The CDR3 sequence: CASSISLKSRSLFSSGANVLTF. For the CDR3, the DNA is TGTGCCAGTAGTATATCCCTGAAGAGCAGGAGTCTATTTAGCTCTGGGGCCAACGTCCTGACTTTC.

This clone was detected only once. V and J are TRBV15 and TRBJ2-7; 9 bases fit TRBD2. V was pared by 5 bases and J by 4 bases, with 9 bases of the junction left unmatched. This CDR3 is 15 amino acids long. The V gene's germline CDR1 is LNHNV and CDR2 YYDKDF (reference sequence). The CDR3 DNA reads as TGTGCCACCAGCGGCGCGCGGGAGGGATTATACGAGCAGTACTTC. Its translation: CATSGAREGLYEQYF.

The CDR3 nucleotides are TGTGCCAGCAGTTTTTTCGTCCCCGGGGAGCTGTTTTTT. The encoded protein is CASSFFVPGELFF. The genes are TRBV12-3 or TRBV12-4 and TRBJ2-2; no clear D gene. V lost 3 bases and J lost 6, with 8 bases in between. This CDR3 spans 13 amino acids.

The chain is built from TRBV6-2 or TRBV6-3 and TRBJ1-1; D uncertain. Trimming stripped 6 bases from V and 1 base from J, with 12 bases between. The CDR3 length is 14 residues. Germline CDR1 and CDR2: MNHEY and SVGEGT. CDR3 bases: TGTGCCAGCAGCCCCCCACGAGAGAACACTGAAGCTTTCTTT. This translates into CASSPPRENTEAFF.

The chain joins TRBV12-1 to TRBJ2-7; the DNA was not compared with TRBD1, the D call given in the table. TRBV12-1 is listed as a pseudogene. The CDR3 spans 15 residues. The CDR3 reads CASSAGQGAGNEQYF. In nucleotides, the CDR3 is TGTGCCAGCAGCGCTGGACAGGGGGCAGGAAACGAGCAGTACTTC.

J is TRBJ2-5 and V is TRBV11-2, with TRBD2 matching over 7 bases. V lost 5 bases and J lost 4; bases outside the gene matches: 19. The CDR3 totals 18 residues. Germline assignment: CDR1 SGHAT and CDR2 FQNNGV. This chain's CDR3 is CASSHYQPGGLVTETQYF. The CDR3 DNA is TGTGCCAGCAGCCACTACCAGCCCGGAGGACTAGTAACAGAGACCCAGTACTTC.

This clone was seen more than once but under ten times. V is TRBV4-1 and J is TRBJ1-6; no definite D call. Germline V CDR1 and CDR2: MGHRA, YSYEKL. Trimming removed 0 bases at V and 5 bases at J, with 5 bases between. The CDR3 is 14 amino acids. This chain's CDR3 is CASSQESHNSPLHF. DNA of the CDR3: TGCGCCAGCAGCCAAGAATCGCATAATTCACCCCTCCACTTT.

The chain carries TRBV9 and TRBJ2-2; possible D gene TRBD2, 5 bases. Between the trimmed V and J ends, which lost 0 bases and 1 base, there was a span of 10 bases. CDR1 is SGDLS and CDR2 is YYNGEE in the germline V gene. The length of the CDR3 is 16 residues. CDR3 loop: CASSVVVAGNTGELFF. CDR3 nucleotides: TGTGCCAGCAGCGTAGTCGTGGCGGGGAACACCGGGGAGCTGTTTTTT.

The chain uses TRBV2 and TRBJ1-4, with D hard to call. The CDR3 is 11 amino acids. The germline CDR1 and CDR2 sequences are SNHLY and FYNNEI. Deletions cut 2 bases from V and 14 bases from J, with 9 bases between. CDR3 nucleotides: TGTGCCAGCAGTGAATTTGCAGTTCTGTTTTTT. This encodes CASSEFAVLFF.

This clone was observed a single time. V usage is TRBV3-1 (or the pseudogene TRBV3-2) and J usage is TRBJ2-5; 9 bases map to TRBD1. Germline CDR1 and CDR2: LGHDT and YNNKEL (reference sequence). There are 15 residues in the CDR3. Trimming removed 5 bases from V and 4 bases from J; junction bases left unmatched: 8. In DNA, the CDR3 is TGTGCCAGCAGCTTAGGGACAGGGACGCGAGAGACCCAGTACTTC. Protein product: CASSLGTGTRETQYF.